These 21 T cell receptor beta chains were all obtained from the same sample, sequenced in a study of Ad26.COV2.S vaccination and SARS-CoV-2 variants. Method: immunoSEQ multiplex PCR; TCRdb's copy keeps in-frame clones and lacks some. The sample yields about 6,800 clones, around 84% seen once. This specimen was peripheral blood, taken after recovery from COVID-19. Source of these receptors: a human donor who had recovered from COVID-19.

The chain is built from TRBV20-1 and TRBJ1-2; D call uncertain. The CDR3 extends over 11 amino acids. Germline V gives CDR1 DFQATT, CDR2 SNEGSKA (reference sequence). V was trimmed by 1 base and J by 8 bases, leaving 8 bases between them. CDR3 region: CSARGWEGYTF. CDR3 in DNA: TGCAGTGCTAGAGGTTGGGAAGGCTACACCTTC.

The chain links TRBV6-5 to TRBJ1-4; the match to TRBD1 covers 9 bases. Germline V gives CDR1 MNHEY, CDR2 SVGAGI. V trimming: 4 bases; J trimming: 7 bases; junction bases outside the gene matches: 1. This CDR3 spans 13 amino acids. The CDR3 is CASSWDRVEKLFF. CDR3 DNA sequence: TGTGCCAGCAGTTGGGACAGGGTTGAAAAACTGTTTTTT.

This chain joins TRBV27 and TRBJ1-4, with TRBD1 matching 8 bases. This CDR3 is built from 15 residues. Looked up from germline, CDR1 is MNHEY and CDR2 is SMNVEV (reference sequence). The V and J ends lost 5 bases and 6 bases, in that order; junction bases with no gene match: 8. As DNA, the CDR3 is TGTGCCAGCAGTGACAGGGGTGATCCTTATGAAAAACTGTTTTTT. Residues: CASSDRGDPYEKLFF.

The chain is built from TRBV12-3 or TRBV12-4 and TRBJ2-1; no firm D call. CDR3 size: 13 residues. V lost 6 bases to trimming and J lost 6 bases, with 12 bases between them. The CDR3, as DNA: TGTGCCAGCAGGAGACCAGATCCCAATGAGCAGTTCTTC. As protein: CASRRPDPNEQFF.

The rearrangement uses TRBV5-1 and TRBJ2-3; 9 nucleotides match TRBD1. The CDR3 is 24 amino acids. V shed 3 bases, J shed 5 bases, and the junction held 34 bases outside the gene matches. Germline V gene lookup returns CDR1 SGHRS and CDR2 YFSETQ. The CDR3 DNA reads TGCGCCAGCAGCTACAACCCCTCTTCCCGGAGACAGGGGGAACGAGGGCCATCGAAAGATACGCAGTATTTT. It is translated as CASSYNPSSRRQGERGPSKDTQYF. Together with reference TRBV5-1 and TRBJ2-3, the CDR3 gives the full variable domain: KAGVTQTPRYLIKTRGQQVTLSCSPISGHRSVSWYQQTPGQGLQFLFEYFSETQRNKGNFPGRFSGRQFSNSRSEMNVSTLELGDSALYLCASSYNPSSRRQGERGPSKDTQYFGPGTRLTVL.

For the CDR3, the DNA is TGTGCCAGCAGCTTCTCGGGGGCGGAAGAGACCCAGTACTTC. Translation: CASSFSGAEETQYF. V and J are TRBV7-9 and TRBJ2-5; D tentatively fits TRBD1 or TRBD2 (6 bases each). Germline values: CDR1 SEHNR, CDR2 FQNEAQ (reference sequence). The V end lost 3 bases, the J end lost 3 bases, and 11 bases lay between the germline ends. The CDR3 is 14 residues long.

The CDR3 region has the DNA TGTGCCAGCAGCTTGGATATGGGGGCCTCCTACGAGCAGTACTTC. Encoded protein: CASSLDMGASYEQYF. The rearrangement joins TRBV5-4 to TRBJ2-7, with D maybe TRBD1 (6 bases). The CDR3 covers 15 residues. Trimming took 0 bases from V and 0 from J, leaving 10 bases between them. CDR1 and CDR2 (germline): SGHNT, YYREEE (reference sequence). Full variable domain (missing parts from reference TRBV5-4 and TRBJ2-7): ETGVTQSPTHLIKTRGQQVTLRCSSQSGHNTVSWYQQALGQGPQFIFQYYREEENGRGNFPPRFSGLQFPNYSSELNVNALELDDSALYLCASSLDMGASYEQYFGPGTRLTVT.

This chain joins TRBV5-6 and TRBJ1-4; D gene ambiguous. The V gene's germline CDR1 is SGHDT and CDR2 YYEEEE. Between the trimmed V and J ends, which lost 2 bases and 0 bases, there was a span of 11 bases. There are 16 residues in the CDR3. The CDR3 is CASSLAELPTNEKLFF. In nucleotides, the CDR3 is TGTGCCAGCAGCTTAGCCGAGTTGCCAACTAATGAAAAACTGTTTTTT.

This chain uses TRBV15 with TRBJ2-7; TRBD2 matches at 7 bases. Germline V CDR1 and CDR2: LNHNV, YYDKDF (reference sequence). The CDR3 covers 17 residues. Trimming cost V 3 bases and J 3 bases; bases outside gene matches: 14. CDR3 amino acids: CATSRIPGRQRGYEQYF. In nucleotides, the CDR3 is TGTGCCACCAGCAGGATACCTGGGAGGCAGCGGGGCTACGAGCAGTACTTC. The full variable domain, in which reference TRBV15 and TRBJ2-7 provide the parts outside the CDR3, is DAMVIQNPRYQVTQFGKPVTLSCSQTLNHNVMYWYQQKSSQAPKLLFHYYDKDFNNEADTPDNFQSRRPNTSFCFLDIRSPGLGDTAMYLCATSRIPGRQRGYEQYFGPGTRLTVT.

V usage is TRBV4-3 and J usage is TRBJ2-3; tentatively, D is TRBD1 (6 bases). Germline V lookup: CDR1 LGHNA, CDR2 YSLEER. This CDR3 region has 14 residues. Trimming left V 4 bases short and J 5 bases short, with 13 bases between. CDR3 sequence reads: CASSLNTGKDTQYF. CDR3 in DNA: TGCGCCAGCAGCCTCAATACAGGGAAAGATACGCAGTATTTT.

DNA of the CDR3: TGTGCCTGGACCAATGGACAGAGTAACACCGGGGAGCTGTTTTTT. The encoded protein is CAWTNGQSNTGELFF. The chain has TRBV30 and TRBJ2-2, with a tentative D call TRBD1 (6 bases). V lost 4 bases and J lost 2, with 14 bases in between. Per germline, CDR1 GTSNPN and CDR2 SVGIG (reference sequence). The CDR3 runs 15 residues.

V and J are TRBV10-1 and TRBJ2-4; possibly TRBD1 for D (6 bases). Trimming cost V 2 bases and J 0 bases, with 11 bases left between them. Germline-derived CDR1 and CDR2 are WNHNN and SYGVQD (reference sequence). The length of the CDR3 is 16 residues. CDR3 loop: CASSEGEGVAKNIQYF. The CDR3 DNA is TGCGCCAGCAGTGAGGGAGAGGGGGTAGCCAAAAACATTCAGTACTTC.

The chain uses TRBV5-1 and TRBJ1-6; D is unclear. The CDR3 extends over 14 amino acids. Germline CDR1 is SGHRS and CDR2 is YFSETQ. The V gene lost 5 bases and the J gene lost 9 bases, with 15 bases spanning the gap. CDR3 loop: CASRLPGPGSPLHF. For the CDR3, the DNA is TGCGCCAGCAGACTGCCAGGTCCTGGTTCACCCCTCCACTTT. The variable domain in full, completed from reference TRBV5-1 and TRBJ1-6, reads KAGVTQTPRYLIKTRGQQVTLSCSPISGHRSVSWYQQTPGQGLQFLFEYFSETQRNKGNFPGRFSGRQFSNSRSEMNVSTLELGDSALYLCASRLPGPGSPLHFGNGTRLTVT.

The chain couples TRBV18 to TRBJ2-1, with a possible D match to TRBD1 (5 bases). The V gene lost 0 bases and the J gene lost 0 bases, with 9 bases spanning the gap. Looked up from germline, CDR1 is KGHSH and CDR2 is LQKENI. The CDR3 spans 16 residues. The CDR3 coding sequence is TGTGCCAGCTCACCACCCCAGGGTATCTCCTACAATGAGCAGTTCTTC. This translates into CASSPPQGISYNEQFF.

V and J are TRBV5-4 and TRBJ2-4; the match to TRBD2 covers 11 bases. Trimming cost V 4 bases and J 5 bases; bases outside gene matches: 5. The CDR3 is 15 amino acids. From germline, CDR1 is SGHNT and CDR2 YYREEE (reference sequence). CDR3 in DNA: TGTGCCAGCAGCCCCGGGGGACTAGCGGAAAACATTCAGTACTTC. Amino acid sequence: CASSPGGLAENIQYF.

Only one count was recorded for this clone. The CDR3 reads CATSRGGGTEAFF. In DNA form, the CDR3 reads TGTGCCACCAGCCGAGGGGGGGGGACTGAAGCTTTCTTT. The chain employs TRBV15 and TRBJ1-1; a weak D match, TRBD1 (6 bases). The CDR3 extends over 13 amino acids. Trimming stripped 5 bases from V and 5 bases from J, with 12 bases between. Germline loops: CDR1 LNHNV, CDR2 YYDKDF (reference sequence).

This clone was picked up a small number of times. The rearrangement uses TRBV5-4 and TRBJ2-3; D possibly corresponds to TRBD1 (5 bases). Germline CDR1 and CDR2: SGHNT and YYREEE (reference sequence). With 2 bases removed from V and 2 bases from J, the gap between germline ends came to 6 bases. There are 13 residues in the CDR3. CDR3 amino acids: CASSLGATDTQYF. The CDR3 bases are TGTGCCAGCAGCTTAGGGGCCACAGATACGCAGTATTTT. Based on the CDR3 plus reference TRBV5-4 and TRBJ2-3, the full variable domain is ETGVTQSPTHLIKTRGQQVTLRCSSQSGHNTVSWYQQALGQGPQFIFQYYREEENGRGNFPPRFSGLQFPNYSSELNVNALELDDSALYLCASSLGATDTQYFGPGTRLTVL.

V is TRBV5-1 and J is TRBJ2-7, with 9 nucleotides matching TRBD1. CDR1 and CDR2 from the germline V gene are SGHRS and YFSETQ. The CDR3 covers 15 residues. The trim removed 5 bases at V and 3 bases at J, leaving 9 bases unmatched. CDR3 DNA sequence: TGCGCCAGCAGGGACCCGGGACAGGGAGGCTACGAGCAGTACTTC. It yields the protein CASRDPGQGGYEQYF.

The CDR3 region is CAWSADRDYEQYF. In nucleotides, the CDR3 is TGTGCCTGGAGTGCGGACAGAGACTACGAGCAGTACTTC. The chain recombines TRBV30 with TRBJ2-7, with D perhaps TRBD1 (6 bases). The CDR3 covers 13 residues. Trimming left V 1 base short and J 3 bases short, with 10 bases between. Germline assignment: CDR1 GTSNPN and CDR2 SVGIG (reference sequence).

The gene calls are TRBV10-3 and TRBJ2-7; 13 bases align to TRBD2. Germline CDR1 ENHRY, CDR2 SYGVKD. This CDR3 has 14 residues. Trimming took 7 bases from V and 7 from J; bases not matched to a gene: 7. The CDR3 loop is CAITGTSGAREQYF. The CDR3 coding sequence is TGTGCCATCACCGGGACTAGCGGGGCTCGAGAGCAGTACTTC.

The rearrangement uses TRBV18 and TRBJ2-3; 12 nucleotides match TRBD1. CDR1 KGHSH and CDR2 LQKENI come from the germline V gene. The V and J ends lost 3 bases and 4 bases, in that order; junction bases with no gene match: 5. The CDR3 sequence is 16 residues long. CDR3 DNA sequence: TGTGCCAGCTCACCCGGGACAGGGGGCTTGGCAGATACGCAGTATTTT. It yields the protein CASSPGTGGLADTQYF.